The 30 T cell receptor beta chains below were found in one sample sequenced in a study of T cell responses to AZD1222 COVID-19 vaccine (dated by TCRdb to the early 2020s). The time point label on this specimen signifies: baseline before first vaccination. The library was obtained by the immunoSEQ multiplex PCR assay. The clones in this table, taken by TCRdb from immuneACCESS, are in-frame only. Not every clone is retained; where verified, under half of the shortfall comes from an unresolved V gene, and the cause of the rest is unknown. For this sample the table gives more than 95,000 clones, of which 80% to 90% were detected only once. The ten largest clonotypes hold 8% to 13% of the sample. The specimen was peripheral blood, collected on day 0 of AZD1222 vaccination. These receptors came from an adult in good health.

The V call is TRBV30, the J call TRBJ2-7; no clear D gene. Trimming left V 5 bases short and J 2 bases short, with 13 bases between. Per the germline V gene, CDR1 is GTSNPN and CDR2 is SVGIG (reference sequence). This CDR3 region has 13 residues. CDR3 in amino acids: CAWGNGETYEQYF. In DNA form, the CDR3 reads TGTGCCTGGGGTAACGGTGAAACCTACGAGCAGTACTTC.

This CDR3 is CASSQDPGQRAGNTIYF. DNA of the CDR3: TGTGCCAGCAGCCAAGATCCGGGACAAAGGGCTGGAAACACCATATATTTT. This chain links TRBV14 with TRBJ1-3; D perhaps matches TRBD1 (6 bases). Trimming left V 0 bases short and J 2 bases short, with 14 bases between. The CDR3 is 17 residues long. CDR1 and CDR2 (germline): SGHDN, FVKESK.

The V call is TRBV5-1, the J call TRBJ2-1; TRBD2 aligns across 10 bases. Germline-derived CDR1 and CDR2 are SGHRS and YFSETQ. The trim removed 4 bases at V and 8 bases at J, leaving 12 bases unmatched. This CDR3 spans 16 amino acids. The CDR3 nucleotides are TGCGCCAGCAGCCATCCAAAAGCGGGAGGGTCCTATGAGCAGTTCTTC. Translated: CASSHPKAGGSYEQFF.

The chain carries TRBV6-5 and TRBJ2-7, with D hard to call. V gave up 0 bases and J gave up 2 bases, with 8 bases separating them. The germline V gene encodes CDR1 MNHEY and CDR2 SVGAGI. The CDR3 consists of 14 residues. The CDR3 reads CASSYSGRTYEQYF. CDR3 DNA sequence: TGTGCCAGCAGTTACTCGGGCAGAACCTACGAGCAGTACTTC.

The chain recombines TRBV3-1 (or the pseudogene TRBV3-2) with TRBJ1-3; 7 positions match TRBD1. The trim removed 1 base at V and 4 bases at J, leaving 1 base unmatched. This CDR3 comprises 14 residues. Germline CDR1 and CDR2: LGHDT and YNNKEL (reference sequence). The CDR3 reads CASSQGQGGNTIYF. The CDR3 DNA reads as TGTGCCAGCAGCCAAGGACAGGGAGGAAACACCATATATTTT.

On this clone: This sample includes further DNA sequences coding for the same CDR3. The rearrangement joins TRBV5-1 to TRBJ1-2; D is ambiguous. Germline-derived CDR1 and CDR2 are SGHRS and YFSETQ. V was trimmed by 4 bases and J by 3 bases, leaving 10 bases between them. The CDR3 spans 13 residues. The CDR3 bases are TGCGCCAGCAGCCTTGGTGGGGACTATGGCTACACCTTC. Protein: CASSLGGDYGYTF.

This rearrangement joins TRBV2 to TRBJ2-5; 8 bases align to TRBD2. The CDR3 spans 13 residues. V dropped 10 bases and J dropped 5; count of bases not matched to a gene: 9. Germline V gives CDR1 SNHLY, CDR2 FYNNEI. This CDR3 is CATKRGIMETQYF. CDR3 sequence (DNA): TGTGCCACAAAGCGGGGGATTATGGAGACCCAGTACTTC.

The CDR3 loop reads CASSLKGQGAGGYTF. The DNA for the CDR3 is TGCGCCAGCAGCTTGAAGGGACAGGGGGCTGGCGGCTACACCTTC. The V and J genes are TRBV5-1 and TRBJ1-2, with TRBD1 matching over 12 bases. This CDR3 comprises 15 residues. J was trimmed by 8 bases and V by 1 base; bases with no gene match: 6. The germline V gene has CDR1 SGHRS and CDR2 YFSETQ.

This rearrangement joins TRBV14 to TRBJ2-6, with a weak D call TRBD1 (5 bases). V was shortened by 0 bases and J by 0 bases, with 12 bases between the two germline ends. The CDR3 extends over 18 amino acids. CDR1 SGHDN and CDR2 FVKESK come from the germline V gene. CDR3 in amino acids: CASSQDRGRDSGANVLTF. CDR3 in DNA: TGTGCCAGCAGCCAAGATAGGGGAAGAGACTCTGGGGCCAACGTCCTGACTTTC.

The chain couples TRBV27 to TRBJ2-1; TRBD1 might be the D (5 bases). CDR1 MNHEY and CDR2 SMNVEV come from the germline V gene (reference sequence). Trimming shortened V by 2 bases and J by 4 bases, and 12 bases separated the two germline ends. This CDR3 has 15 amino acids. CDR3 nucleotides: TGTGCCAGCAGTTTACCGGAGACAGCTTACAATGAGCAGTTCTTC. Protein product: CASSLPETAYNEQFF.

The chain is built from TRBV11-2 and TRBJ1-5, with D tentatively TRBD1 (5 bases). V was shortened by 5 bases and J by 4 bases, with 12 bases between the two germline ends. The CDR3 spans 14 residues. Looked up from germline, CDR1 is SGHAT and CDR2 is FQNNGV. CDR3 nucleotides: TGTGCCAGCAGCGTTACGGGGCCTAATCAGCCCCAGCATTTT. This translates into CASSVTGPNQPQHF. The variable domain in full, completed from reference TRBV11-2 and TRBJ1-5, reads EAGVAQSPRYKIIEKRQSVAFWCNPISGHATLYWYQQILGQGPKLLIQFQNNGVVDDSQLPKDRFSAERLKGVDSTLKIQPAKLEDSAVYLCASSVTGPNQPQHFGDGTRLSIL.

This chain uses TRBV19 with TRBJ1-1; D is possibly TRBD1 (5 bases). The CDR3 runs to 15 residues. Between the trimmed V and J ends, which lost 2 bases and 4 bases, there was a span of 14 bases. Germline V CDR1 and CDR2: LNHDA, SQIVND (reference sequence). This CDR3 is CASSITGTPGTEAFF. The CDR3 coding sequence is TGTGCCAGTAGTATAACAGGCACCCCTGGCACTGAAGCTTTCTTT.

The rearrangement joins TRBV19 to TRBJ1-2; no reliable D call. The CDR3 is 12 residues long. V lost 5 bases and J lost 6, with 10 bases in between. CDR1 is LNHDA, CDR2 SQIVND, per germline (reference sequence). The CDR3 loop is CASSPRRDGYTF. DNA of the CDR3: TGTGCCAGTAGTCCTCGCCGGGATGGCTACACCTTC. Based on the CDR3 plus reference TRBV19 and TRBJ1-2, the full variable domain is DGGITQSPKYLFRKEGQNVTLSCEQNLNHDAMYWYRQDPGQGLRLIYYSQIVNDFQKGDIAEGYSVSREKKESFPLTVTSAQKNPTAFYLCASSPRRDGYTFGSGTRLTVV.

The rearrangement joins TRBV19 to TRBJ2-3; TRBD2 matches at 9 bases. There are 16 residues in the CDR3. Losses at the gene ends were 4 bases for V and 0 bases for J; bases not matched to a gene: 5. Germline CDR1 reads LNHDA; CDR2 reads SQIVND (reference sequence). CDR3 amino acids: CASSKRLAASTDTQYF. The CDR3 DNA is TGTGCCAGTAGTAAGAGACTAGCGGCTAGCACAGATACGCAGTATTTT. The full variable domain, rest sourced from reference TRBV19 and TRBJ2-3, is DGGITQSPKYLFRKEGQNVTLSCEQNLNHDAMYWYRQDPGQGLRLIYYSQIVNDFQKGDIAEGYSVSREKKESFPLTVTSAQKNPTAFYLCASSKRLAASTDTQYFGPGTRLTVL.

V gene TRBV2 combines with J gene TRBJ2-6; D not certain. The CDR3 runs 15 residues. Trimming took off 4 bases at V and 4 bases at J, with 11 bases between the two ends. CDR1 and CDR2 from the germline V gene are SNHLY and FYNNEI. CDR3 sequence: CASSADVSGANVLTF. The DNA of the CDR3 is TGTGCCAGCAGTGCGGATGTATCCGGGGCCAACGTCCTGACTTTC.

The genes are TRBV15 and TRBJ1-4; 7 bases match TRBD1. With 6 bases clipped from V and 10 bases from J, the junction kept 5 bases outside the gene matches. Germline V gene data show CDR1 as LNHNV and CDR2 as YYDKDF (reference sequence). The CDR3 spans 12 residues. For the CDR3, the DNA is TGTGCCACCAGAACAGGGGAGGGAAAACTGTTTTTT. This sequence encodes CATRTGEGKLFF.

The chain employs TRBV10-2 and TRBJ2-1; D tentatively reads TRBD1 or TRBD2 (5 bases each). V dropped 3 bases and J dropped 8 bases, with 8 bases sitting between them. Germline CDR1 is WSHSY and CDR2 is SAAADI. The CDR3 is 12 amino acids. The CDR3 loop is CASSEMGDEQFF. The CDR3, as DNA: TGCGCCAGCAGTGAAATGGGGGATGAGCAGTTCTTC.

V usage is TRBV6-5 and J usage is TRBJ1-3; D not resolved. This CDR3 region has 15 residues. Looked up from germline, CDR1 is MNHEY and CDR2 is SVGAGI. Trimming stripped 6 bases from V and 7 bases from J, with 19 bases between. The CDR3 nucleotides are TGTGCCAGCAGCCCCCGACTCATAGGCAGGAACACCATATATTTT. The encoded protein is CASSPRLIGRNTIYF.

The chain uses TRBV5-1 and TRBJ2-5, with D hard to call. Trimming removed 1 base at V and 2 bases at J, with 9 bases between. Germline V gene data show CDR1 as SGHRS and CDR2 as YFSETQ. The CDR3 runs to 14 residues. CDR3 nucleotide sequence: TGCGCCAGCAGCTTGCCACGATTACAAGAGACCCAGTACTTC. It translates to CASSLPRLQETQYF. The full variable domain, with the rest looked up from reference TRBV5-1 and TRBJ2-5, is KAGVTQTPRYLIKTRGQQVTLSCSPISGHRSVSWYQQTPGQGLQFLFEYFSETQRNKGNFPGRFSGRQFSNSRSEMNVSTLELGDSALYLCASSLPRLQETQYFGPGTRLLVL.

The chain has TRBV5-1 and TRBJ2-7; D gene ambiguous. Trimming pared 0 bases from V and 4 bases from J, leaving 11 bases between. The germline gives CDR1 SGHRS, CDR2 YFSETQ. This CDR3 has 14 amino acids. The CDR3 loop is CASSLESDSYEQYF. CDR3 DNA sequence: TGCGCCAGCAGCTTGGAGTCAGATTCTTACGAGCAGTACTTC.

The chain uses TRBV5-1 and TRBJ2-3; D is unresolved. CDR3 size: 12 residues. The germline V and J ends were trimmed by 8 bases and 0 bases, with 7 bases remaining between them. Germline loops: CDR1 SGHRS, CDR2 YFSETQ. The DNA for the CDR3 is TGCGCCAGTCTCGACAGCACAGATACGCAGTATTTT. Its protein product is CASLDSTDTQYF.

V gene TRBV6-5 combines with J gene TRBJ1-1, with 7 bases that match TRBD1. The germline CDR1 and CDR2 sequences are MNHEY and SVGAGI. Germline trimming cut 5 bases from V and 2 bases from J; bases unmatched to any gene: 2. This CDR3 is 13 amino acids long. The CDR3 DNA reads TGTGCCAGCAGTCACAGGGGTAACACTGAAGCTTTCTTT. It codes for CASSHRGNTEAFF.

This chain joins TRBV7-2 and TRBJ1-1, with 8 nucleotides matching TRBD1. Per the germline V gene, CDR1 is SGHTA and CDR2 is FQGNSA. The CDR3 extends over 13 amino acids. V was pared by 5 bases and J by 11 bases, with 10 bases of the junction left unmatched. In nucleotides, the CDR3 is TGTGCCAGCAGCGAGGGGACAGGACGATTCGCTTTCTTT. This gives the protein CASSEGTGRFAFF. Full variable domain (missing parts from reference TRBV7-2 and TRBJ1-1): GAGVSQSPSNKVTEKGKDVELRCDPISGHTALYWYRQSLGQGLEFLIYFQGNSAPDKSGLPSDRFSAERTGGSVSTLTIQRTQQEDSAVYLCASSEGTGRFAFFGQGTRLTVV.

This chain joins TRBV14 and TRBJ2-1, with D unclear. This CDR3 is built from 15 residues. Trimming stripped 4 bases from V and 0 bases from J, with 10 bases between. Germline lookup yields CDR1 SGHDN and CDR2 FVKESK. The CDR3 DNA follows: TGTGCCAGCAGCCTTCGGTTGAGCTCCTACAATGAGCAGTTCTTC. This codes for CASSLRLSSYNEQFF. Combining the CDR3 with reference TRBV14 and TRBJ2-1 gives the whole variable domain EAGVTQFPSHSVIEKGQTVTLRCDPISGHDNLYWYRRVMGKEIKFLLHFVKESKQDESGMPNNRFLAERTGGTYSTLKVQPAELEDSGVYFCASSLRLSSYNEQFFGPGTRLTVL.

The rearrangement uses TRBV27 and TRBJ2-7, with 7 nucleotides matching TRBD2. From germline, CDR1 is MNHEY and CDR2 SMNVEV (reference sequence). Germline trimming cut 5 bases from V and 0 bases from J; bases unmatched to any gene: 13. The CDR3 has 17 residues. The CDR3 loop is CASSRYQRDQSSYEQYF. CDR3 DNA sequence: TGTGCCAGCAGTCGATACCAGCGGGACCAAAGCTCCTACGAGCAGTACTTC.

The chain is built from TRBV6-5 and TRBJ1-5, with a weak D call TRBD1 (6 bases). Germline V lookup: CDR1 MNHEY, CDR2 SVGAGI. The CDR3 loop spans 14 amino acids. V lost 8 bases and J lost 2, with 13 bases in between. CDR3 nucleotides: TGTGCCAGCGGGGGCCTCACTGGCAATCAGCCCCAGCATTTT. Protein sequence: CASGGLTGNQPQHF.

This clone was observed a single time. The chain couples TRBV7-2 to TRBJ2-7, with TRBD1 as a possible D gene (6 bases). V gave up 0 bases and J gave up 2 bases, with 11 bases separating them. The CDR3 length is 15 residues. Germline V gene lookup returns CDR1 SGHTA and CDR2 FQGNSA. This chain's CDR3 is CASSLADNRAYEQYF. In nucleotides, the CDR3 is TGTGCCAGCAGCTTAGCGGACAACAGGGCCTACGAGCAGTACTTC.

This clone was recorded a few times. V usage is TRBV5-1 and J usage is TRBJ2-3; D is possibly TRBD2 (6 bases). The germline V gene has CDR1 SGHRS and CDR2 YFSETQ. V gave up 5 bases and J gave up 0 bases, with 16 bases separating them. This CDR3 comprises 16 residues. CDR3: CASRDYLKSSTDTQYF. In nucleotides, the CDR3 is TGCGCCAGCAGGGACTACTTAAAATCTAGCACAGATACGCAGTATTTT. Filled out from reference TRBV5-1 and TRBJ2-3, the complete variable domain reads KAGVTQTPRYLIKTRGQQVTLSCSPISGHRSVSWYQQTPGQGLQFLFEYFSETQRNKGNFPGRFSGRQFSNSRSEMNVSTLELGDSALYLCASRDYLKSSTDTQYFGPGTRLTVL.

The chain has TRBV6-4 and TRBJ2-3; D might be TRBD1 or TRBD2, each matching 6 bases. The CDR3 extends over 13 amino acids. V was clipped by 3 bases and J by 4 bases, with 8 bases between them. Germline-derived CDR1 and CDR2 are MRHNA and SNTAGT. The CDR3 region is CASSDGGPDTQYF. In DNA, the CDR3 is TGTGCCAGCAGTGATGGGGGGCCAGATACGCAGTATTTT.

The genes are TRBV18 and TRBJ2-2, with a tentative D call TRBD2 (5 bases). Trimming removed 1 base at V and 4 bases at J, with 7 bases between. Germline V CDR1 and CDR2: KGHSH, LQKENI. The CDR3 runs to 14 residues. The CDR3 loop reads CASSPQRSTGELFF. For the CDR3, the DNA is TGTGCCAGCTCACCACAGCGGAGCACCGGGGAGCTGTTTTTT.